A single sample gave rise to the 29 T cell receptor beta chains below, sequenced in a study of memory CD4+ T cells and cytomegalovirus serostatus. Assay used: immunoSEQ multiplex PCR; TCRdb lists only in-frame clones, some missing. The sample carries tens of thousands of clones, 80% to 85% recorded once. Single viable CD3+CD4+CD8-CD45RO+ cells were sorted as the memory CD4+ T cells. The sequenced sample was memory CD4+ T cells from blood. These receptor sequences come from an adult in good health and CMV-seronegative.

Of note for this clone: A junction end diverges from the germline sequence, so it may reflect a read error. The V and J genes are TRBV7-7 and TRBJ2-3; 9 positions match TRBD1. This CDR3 is built from 15 residues. The germline V gene has CDR1 SSHAT and CDR2 FNYEAQ (reference sequence). The CDR3 loop is CASSLGTGRSDTQYF. The CDR3 DNA sequence: TGTGCTAGCAGCTTAGGGACAGGGAGATCAGATACGCAGTATTTT.

This rearrangement joins TRBV29-1 to TRBJ1-2; D is undetermined. The CDR3 spans 13 residues. V lost 3 bases and J lost 4, with 12 bases in between. Germline CDR1 is SQVTM and CDR2 is ANQGSEA. The CDR3 DNA sequence: TGCAGCGTTGACCCGGGGATTAGCTATGGCTACACCTTC. Translation: CSVDPGISYGYTF.

The V and J genes are TRBV5-5 and TRBJ1-2; 9 bases line up with TRBD1. Germline lookup yields CDR1 SGHKS and CDR2 YYEKEE (reference sequence). The CDR3 is 16 residues long. With 5 bases clipped from V and 4 bases from J, the junction kept 12 bases outside the gene matches. The CDR3 loop reads CASRQGQGDPRYGYTF. CDR3 nucleotide sequence: TGTGCCAGCAGGCAGGGACAGGGCGACCCGCGCTATGGCTACACCTTC.

The genes are TRBV15 and TRBJ2-7; D is unresolved. Germline V gene sequence: CDR1 LNHNV, CDR2 YYDKDF (reference sequence). Trimming removed 0 bases at V and 7 bases at J, with 7 bases between. CDR3 length: 12 residues. This CDR3 reads CATSRDWEEQYF. CDR3 nucleotide sequence: TGTGCCACCAGCAGAGATTGGGAAGAGCAGTACTTC.

V is TRBV7-3 and J is TRBJ2-2; tentative D call: TRBD2 (6 bases). The germline CDR1 and CDR2 sequences are SGHTA and FQGTGA. This CDR3 contains 18 residues. Trimming took off 4 bases at V and 1 base at J, with 19 bases between the two ends. The CDR3 is CASSSYLSSSGNTGELFF. The CDR3, as DNA: TGTGCCAGCAGCTCCTACCTATCAAGTAGCGGGAACACCGGGGAGCTGTTTTTT.

The CDR3 reads CASSAPGTNYGYTF. The CDR3, as DNA: TGTGCCAGCAGTGCCCCCGGGACCAACTATGGCTACACCTTC. The gene calls are TRBV28 and TRBJ1-2, with D perhaps matching TRBD1 (5 bases). CDR3 length: 14 amino acids. The V gene lost 5 bases and the J gene lost 2 bases, with 12 bases spanning the gap. Germline CDR1 is MDHEN and CDR2 is SYDVKM.

The chain carries TRBV4-3 and TRBJ2-4; 7 nucleotides line up with TRBD1. Germline loops: CDR1 LGHNA, CDR2 YSLEER. V gave up 3 bases and J gave up 8 bases; unmatched junction bases: 7. The CDR3 extends over 14 amino acids. The CDR3 sequence is CASSQARQGYIQYF. CDR3 sequence (DNA): TGCGCCAGCAGCCAGGCCAGACAGGGCTACATTCAGTACTTC.

The rearrangement joins TRBV6-5 to TRBJ2-2, with 10 nucleotides matching TRBD2. The germline CDR1 and CDR2 sequences are MNHEY and SVGAGI. The CDR3 totals 16 residues. The trim removed 1 base at V and 8 bases at J, leaving 7 bases unmatched. CDR3 coding DNA: TGTGCCAGCAGTTACTGGCTAGCGGGAGAAGCAGGGGAGCTGTTTTTT. It is translated as CASSYWLAGEAGELFF.

This sequence joins TRBV6-5 and TRBJ1-1, with D maybe TRBD1 (6 bases). CDR3 length: 14 residues. With 4 bases removed from V and 2 bases from J, the gap between germline ends came to 11 bases. The germline CDR1 and CDR2 sequences are MNHEY and SVGAGI. CDR3 sequence reads: CASSFTDRNTEAFF. The CDR3 nucleotides are TGTGCCAGCAGTTTCACGGACAGAAACACTGAAGCTTTCTTT.

This sequence joins TRBV4-2 and TRBJ2-1; 8 bases are shared with TRBD2. Germline V gene lookup returns CDR1 LGHNA and CDR2 YNFKEQ. The CDR3 is made up of 17 amino acids. V lost 0 bases, J lost 7 bases, and 11 bases stayed unmatched. CDR3 in DNA: TGTGCCAGCAGCCAAGATACCGGTAGCGGGATTCGTAATGAGCAGTTCTTC. Its protein product is CASSQDTGSGIRNEQFF.

For this clone: Other DNA sequences of this sample code for an identical CDR3. V gene TRBV11-3 combines with J gene TRBJ2-5; the match to TRBD2 covers 8 bases. The trim removed 5 bases at V and 0 bases at J, leaving 5 bases unmatched. Germline V CDR1 and CDR2: SGHNT, YENEEA. This CDR3 comprises 15 residues. The DNA of the CDR3 is TGTGCCAGCAGCCTCGGCGGGAGGTACCAAGAGACCCAGTACTTC. Amino acids: CASSLGGRYQETQYF.

The chain carries TRBV7-3 and TRBJ2-1; D unresolved. The germline V and J ends were trimmed by 5 bases and 2 bases, with 16 bases remaining between them. This CDR3 region has 16 residues. Germline loops: CDR1 SGHTA, CDR2 FQGTGA. The CDR3 coding sequence is TGTGCCAGCAGCGAAAGTGGGTCCCTCGCCTACAATGAGCAGTTCTTC. This codes for CASSESGSLAYNEQFF.

This chain links TRBV28 with TRBJ2-2, with D possibly being TRBD1 (6 bases). CDR1 and CDR2 from the germline V gene are MDHEN and SYDVKM. The CDR3 spans 13 residues. Trimming took 7 bases from V and 4 from J, leaving 10 bases between them. The CDR3 loop is CASKQGGTGELFF. The CDR3, as DNA: TGTGCCAGCAAACAGGGTGGCACCGGGGAGCTGTTTTTT.

The J gene is TRBJ1-1, the V gene TRBV28; unclear D gene. The germline V gene has CDR1 MDHEN and CDR2 SYDVKM. CDR3 length: 13 residues. V was cut by 3 bases and J by 1 base, with 6 bases left in between. The DNA of the CDR3 is TGTGCCAGCAGTTTGGGTGAGAACACTGAAGCTTTCTTT. This codes for CASSLGENTEAFF.

This clone was recorded only once. CDR3: CASSRRTSDTEAFF. DNA of the CDR3: TGTGCCAGCAGCCGCAGGACATCGGACACTGAAGCTTTCTTT. The chain is built from TRBV7-8 and TRBJ1-1, with D tentatively TRBD1 (5 bases). The CDR3 totals 14 residues. Per germline, CDR1 SGHVS and CDR2 FQNEAQ. The V gene lost 5 bases and the J gene lost 3 bases, with 13 bases spanning the gap.

V gene TRBV12-5 combines with J gene TRBJ1-5, with 7 bases lining up with TRBD1. J gave up 4 bases and V 6 bases, and 6 bases lay outside the gene matches. CDR1 is LGHNT and CDR2 is FRNRAP in the germline V gene. This CDR3 has 14 amino acids. The DNA for the CDR3 is TGTGCTAGTGGCCCATTGACAGGGAATCAGCCCCAGCATTTT. Translated: CASGPLTGNQPQHF. Full variable domain (rest looked up from reference TRBV12-5 and TRBJ1-5): DARVTQTPRHKVTEMGQEVTMRCQPILGHNTVFWYRQTMMQGLELLAYFRNRAPLDDSGMPKDRFSAEMPDATLATLKIQPSEPRDSAVYFCASGPLTGNQPQHFGDGTRLSIL.

The chain links TRBV7-2 to TRBJ2-7; TRBD2 agrees at 11 bases. The junction had 4 bases not matched to a gene; V was cut back by 2 bases and J by 7 bases. This CDR3 is built from 14 residues. The germline V gene encodes CDR1 SGHTA and CDR2 FQGNSA. The CDR3 coding sequence is TGTGCCAGCAGCTTACTAGCGGGAGGAAGAGAGCAGTACTTC. Its protein product is CASSLLAGGREQYF.

V usage is TRBV18 and J usage is TRBJ1-3; 8 nucleotides agree with TRBD1. Germline CDR1 reads KGHSH; CDR2 reads LQKENI. The ends lost 4 bases at V and 0 bases at J; junction bases unmatched: 8. CDR3 length: 17 amino acids. The CDR3 region is CASSLDLTGGSGNTIYF. DNA of the CDR3: TGTGCCAGCTCACTAGACCTTACAGGGGGCTCTGGAAACACCATATATTTT.

The chain recombines TRBV28 with TRBJ2-5, with 7 bases lining up with TRBD1. This CDR3 is 18 amino acids long. The V gene's germline CDR1 is MDHEN and CDR2 SYDVKM. Germline trimming cut 3 bases from V and 7 bases from J; bases unmatched to any gene: 20. CDR3 region: CASSFSGRRDSVYWTQYF. Here the CDR3 DNA reads TGTGCCAGCAGTTTTTCCGGACGCCGGGACAGTGTGTATTGGACCCAGTACTTC.

The chain joins TRBV21-1 to TRBJ1-5. TRBV21-1 is deemed a pseudogene. This CDR3 has 14 residues. CDR3 coding DNA: TGTGCCAGCAGCAAAGGGGGTGGCGATCAGCCCCAGCATTTT. It specifies CASSKGGGDQPQHF.

The J gene is TRBJ2-1, the V gene TRBV5-5, with TRBD1 matching 7 bases. The CDR3 is 14 amino acids. Germline CDR1 reads SGHKS; CDR2 reads YYEKEE (reference sequence). V was pared by 6 bases and J by 7 bases, with 10 bases of the junction left unmatched. The CDR3, as DNA: TGTGCCAGCACCATCTACAGGGGATGGAATGAGCAGTTCTTC. Translating it yields CASTIYRGWNEQFF.

This clone has just one count. This rearrangement joins TRBV5-1 to TRBJ1-4, with 8 bases lining up with TRBD1. Germline loops: CDR1 SGHRS, CDR2 YFSETQ. This CDR3 contains 14 residues. V shed 3 bases and J 8 bases; nucleotides not matched to a gene: 6. CDR3 loop: CASSSDREKEKLFF. The CDR3 nucleotides read TGCGCCAGCAGCTCGGACAGGGAGAAGGAAAAACTGTTTTTT.

V and J are TRBV7-2 and TRBJ2-7; TRBD1 matches at 8 bases. Germline lookup yields CDR1 SGHTA and CDR2 FQGNSA. The V gene end was trimmed by 1 base and the J gene end by 2 bases; junction bases not matched to a gene: 4. The CDR3 runs to 15 residues. CDR3 sequence (DNA): TGTGCCAGCAGCTTAGGGACAGGGCTCACCTACGAGCAGTACTTC. Translating it yields CASSLGTGLTYEQYF.

The chain has TRBV7-8 and TRBJ2-1; D is undetermined. V was trimmed by 1 base and J by 3 bases, leaving 7 bases between them. Germline CDR1 SGHVS, CDR2 FQNEAQ. The CDR3 is 14 residues long. The CDR3 here is CASSLDVNYNEQFF. The CDR3 DNA reads as TGTGCCAGCAGCTTAGACGTAAACTACAATGAGCAGTTCTTC. Combining the CDR3 with reference TRBV7-8 and TRBJ2-1 gives the whole variable domain GAGVSQSPRYKVAKRGQDVALRCDPISGHVSLFWYQQALGQGPEFLTYFQNEAQLDKSGLPSDRFFAERPEGSVSTLKIQRTQQEDSAVYLCASSLDVNYNEQFFGPGTRLTVL.

The J gene is TRBJ2-7, the V gene TRBV2, with 11 bases that match TRBD1. Per germline, CDR1 SNHLY and CDR2 FYNNEI. This CDR3 comprises 13 residues. V shed 8 bases, J shed 7 bases, and the junction held 7 bases outside the gene matches. This chain's CDR3 is CASQGQGAGEQYF. The CDR3 DNA reads as TGTGCCAGCCAAGGACAGGGGGCCGGGGAGCAGTACTTC.

The chain has TRBV19 and TRBJ2-7, with TRBD2 as a possible D gene (6 bases). Germline CDR1 is LNHDA and CDR2 is SQIVND (reference sequence). The CDR3 length is 15 residues. Trimming removed 5 bases at V and 3 bases at J, with 17 bases between. The CDR3 DNA reads TGTGCCAGTAGTCCGGGACTCCGCACCCTCTACGAGCAGTACTTC. Protein: CASSPGLRTLYEQYF. The variable domain in full, completed from reference TRBV19 and TRBJ2-7, reads DGGITQSPKYLFRKEGQNVTLSCEQNLNHDAMYWYRQDPGQGLRLIYYSQIVNDFQKGDIAEGYSVSREKKESFPLTVTSAQKNPTAFYLCASSPGLRTLYEQYFGPGTRLTVT.

The chain carries TRBV29-1 and TRBJ1-2, with TRBD1 matching over 8 bases. CDR1 is SQVTM and CDR2 is ANQGSEA in the germline V gene. V lost 6 bases to trimming and J lost 2 bases; unmatched junction nucleotides: 8. This CDR3 has 14 residues. CDR3 DNA: TGCAGCGTCCAACAGGGGGGAGGAAACTATGGCTACACCTTC. This sequence encodes CSVQQGGGNYGYTF.

The chain is built from TRBV2 and TRBJ2-4, with 14 positions matching TRBD2. Germline V gene data show CDR1 as SNHLY and CDR2 as FYNNEI. The V gene end was trimmed by 0 bases and the J gene end by 1 base; junction bases not matched to a gene: 11. The CDR3 runs 21 residues. The CDR3: CASSEAEFVGLAGVAKNIQYF. The CDR3 DNA is TGTGCCAGCAGTGAAGCGGAATTTGTGGGACTAGCGGGAGTGGCCAAAAACATTCAGTACTTC.

This chain uses TRBV7-7 with TRBJ2-3; D is possibly TRBD1 (5 bases). With 1 base removed from V and 0 bases from J, the gap between germline ends came to 14 bases. The CDR3 extends over 17 amino acids. Germline V gene data show CDR1 as SSHAT and CDR2 as FNYEAQ (reference sequence). This chain's CDR3 is CASSLGSSAGSTDTQYF. The CDR3 DNA reads as TGTGCCAGCAGCTTAGGGTCATCGGCAGGGAGCACAGATACGCAGTATTTT.